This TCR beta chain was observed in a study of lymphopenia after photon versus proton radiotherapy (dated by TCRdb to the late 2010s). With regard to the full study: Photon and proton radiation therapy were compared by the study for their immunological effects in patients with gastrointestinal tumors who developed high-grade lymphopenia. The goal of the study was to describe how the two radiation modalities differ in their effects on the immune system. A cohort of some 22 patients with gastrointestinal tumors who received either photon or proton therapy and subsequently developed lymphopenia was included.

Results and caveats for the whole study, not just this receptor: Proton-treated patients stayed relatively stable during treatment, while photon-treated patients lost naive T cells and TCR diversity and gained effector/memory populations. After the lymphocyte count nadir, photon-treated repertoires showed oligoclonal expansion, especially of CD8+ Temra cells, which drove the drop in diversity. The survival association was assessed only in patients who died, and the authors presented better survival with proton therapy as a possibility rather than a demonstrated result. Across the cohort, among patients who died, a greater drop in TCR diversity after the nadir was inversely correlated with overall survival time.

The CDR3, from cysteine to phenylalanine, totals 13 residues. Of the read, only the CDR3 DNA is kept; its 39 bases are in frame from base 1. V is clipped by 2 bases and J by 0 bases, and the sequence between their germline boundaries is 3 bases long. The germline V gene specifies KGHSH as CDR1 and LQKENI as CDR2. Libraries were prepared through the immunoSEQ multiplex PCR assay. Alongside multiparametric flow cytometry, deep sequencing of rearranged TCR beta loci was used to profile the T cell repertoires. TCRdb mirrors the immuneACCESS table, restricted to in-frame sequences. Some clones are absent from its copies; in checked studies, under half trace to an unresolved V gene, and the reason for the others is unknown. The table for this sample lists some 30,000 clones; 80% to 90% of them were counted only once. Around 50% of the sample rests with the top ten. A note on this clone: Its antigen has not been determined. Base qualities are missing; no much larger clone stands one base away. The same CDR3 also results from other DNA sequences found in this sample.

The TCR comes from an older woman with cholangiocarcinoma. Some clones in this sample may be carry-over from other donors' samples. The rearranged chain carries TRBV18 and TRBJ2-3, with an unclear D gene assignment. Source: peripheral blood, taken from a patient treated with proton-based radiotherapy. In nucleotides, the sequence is TGTGCCAGCTCACCAGCTAGCACAGATACGCAGTATTTT. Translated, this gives CASSPASTDTQYF. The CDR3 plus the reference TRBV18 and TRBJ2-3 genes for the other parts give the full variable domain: NAGVMQNPRHLVRRRGQEARLRCSPMKGHSHVYWYRQLPEEGLKFMVYLQKENIIDESGMPKERFSAEFPKEGPSILRIQQVVRGDSAAYFCASSPASTDTQYFGPGTRLTVL.